These 30 T cell receptor beta chains were all obtained from the same sample, sequenced in a study of response to subunit inactivated influenza vaccine. MiXCR was run by TCRdb on the RT-PCR reads, yielding one entry per CDR3 protein. The sample has hundreds of thousands of distinct CDR3 sequences, 11% seen once. This sample also belongs to another study, concerning T cells expressing NK-cell markers. That study reports: Template switching by 5'RACE with UMIs generated the TCR beta cDNA.

The specimen comprised PBMCs from blood, sampled on the day of vaccination. The source is a man aged 45-60 years who received an inactivated influenza vaccine.

This clonotype was picked up a small number of times. The chain couples TRBV4-3 to TRBJ1-4; D gene ambiguous. Germline CDR1 is LGHNA and CDR2 is YSLEER. V was clipped by 1 base and J by 3 bases, with 6 bases between them. CDR3 length equals 14 residues. CDR3 nucleotides: TGCGCCAGCAGCCAAGGGTTTTCTAATGAAAAACTGTTTTTT. Amino acid sequence: CASSQGFSNEKLFF.

This clonotype was counted only a few times. DNA of the CDR3: TGCGCCAGCAGCCAAGATCATAACGGCCGCTACGAGCAGTACTTC. This translates into CASSQDHNGRYEQYF. The chain links TRBV4-3 to TRBJ2-7; no reliable D call. Germline V gives CDR1 LGHNA, CDR2 YSLEER. The CDR3 is 15 residues long. V dropped 0 bases and J dropped 3 bases, with 12 bases sitting between them.

This clonotype was counted only a few times. This chain uses TRBV6-1 with TRBJ2-2; D possibly uses TRBD1 or TRBD2 (5 bases each). The germline CDR1 and CDR2 sequences are MNHNS and SASEGT. The CDR3 loop spans 16 amino acids. Trimming left V 5 bases short and J 1 base short, with 14 bases between. The CDR3 reads CASSPYNGGNTGELFF. CDR3 DNA sequence: TGTGCCAGCAGTCCCTATAATGGGGGGAACACCGGGGAGCTGTTTTTT.

In nucleotides, the CDR3 is TGTGCCAGCAGCCTTTCGCGGGGTCCTGGAAAGACCCAGTACTTC. Its translation: CASSLSRGPGKTQYF. This chain uses TRBV7-6 with TRBJ2-5; possible D gene TRBD2, 6 bases. In germline, CDR1 is SGHVS, CDR2 FNYEAQ. This CDR3 has 15 residues. V was pared by 5 bases and J by 6 bases, with 19 bases between.

This chain uses TRBV28 with TRBJ2-3; 7 bases are a match to TRBD1. Germline CDR1 is MDHEN and CDR2 is SYDVKM. V lost 5 bases and J lost 5; bases outside the gene matches: 19. The CDR3 contains 18 residues. Here the CDR3 reads CASSIHTGVPLTLDTQYF. CDR3 bases: TGTGCCAGCAGTATACATACAGGGGTCCCGCTTACGCTAGATACGCAGTATTTT.

This clonotype was detected ten times or more. The genes are TRBV5-6 and TRBJ1-5, with D hard to call. This CDR3 region has 12 residues. V lost 0 bases and J 5 bases, leaving 3 bases between the germline ends. Germline CDR1 and CDR2: SGHDT and YYEEEE. The CDR3 coding sequence is TGTGCCAGCAGCTTGGGGGATCAGCCCCAGCATTTT. Translating gives CASSLGDQPQHF.

This clonotype was counted between two and nine times. V is TRBV6-5 and J is TRBJ1-1, with D possibly being TRBD1 (5 bases). This CDR3 region has 14 residues. The V and J ends lost 2 bases and 7 bases respectively, with 14 bases between them. Looked up from germline, CDR1 is MNHEY and CDR2 is SVGAGI. CDR3 DNA sequence: TGTGCCAGCAGTTACGAGGTACGGGGCGATGAAGCTTTCTTT. The encoded protein is CASSYEVRGDEAFF.

This clonotype was seen only a few times. This rearrangement joins TRBV20-1 to TRBJ2-7; 13 bases match TRBD2. Germline V gene lookup returns CDR1 DFQATT and CDR2 SNEGSKA (reference sequence). CDR3 length: 15 amino acids. The V segment lost 4 bases and the J segment 5 bases; nucleotides outside the gene matches: 8. The CDR3 region is CSANPFGLAGDEQYF. DNA of the CDR3: TGCAGTGCTAATCCCTTTGGACTAGCGGGAGACGAGCAGTACTTC.

The sample holds a few counts of this clonotype. V is TRBV7-9 and J is TRBJ2-5; TRBD2 matches at 12 bases. In germline, CDR1 is SEHNR, CDR2 FQNEAQ (reference sequence). The V and J ends lost 5 bases and 4 bases, in that order; junction bases with no gene match: 5. CDR3 size: 15 residues. Written as DNA, the CDR3 is TGTGCCAGCAGCCTGACTAGCGGGAGTCGAGAGACCCAGTACTTC. Its protein is CASSLTSGSRETQYF. The variable domain in full, completed from reference TRBV7-9 and TRBJ2-5, reads DTGVSQNPRHKITKRGQNVTFRCDPISEHNRLYWYRQTLGQGPEFLTYFQNEAQLEKSRLLSDRFSAERPKGSFSTLEIQRTEQGDSAMYLCASSLTSGSRETQYFGPGTRLLVL.

This clonotype was picked up a small number of times. The chain combines TRBV7-2 with TRBJ1-1; D not certain. This CDR3 contains 16 residues. Trimming left V 1 base short and J 3 bases short, with 15 bases between. CDR1 is SGHTA and CDR2 is FQGNSA in the germline V gene. CDR3: CASSLVYRQPDTEAFF. The CDR3 DNA follows: TGTGCCAGCAGCTTAGTCTATCGGCAGCCGGACACTGAAGCTTTCTTT.

Ten or more counts support this clonotype. The J gene is TRBJ2-6, the V gene TRBV7-2; no clear D. The CDR3 is 15 amino acids. Germline V CDR1 and CDR2: SGHTA, FQGNSA. The V end lost 10 bases, the J end lost 0 bases, and 13 bases lay between the germline ends. CDR3 bases: TGTGCCACCTCCCCTTCTGTCTCTGGGGCCAACGTCCTGACTTTC. Translating gives CATSPSVSGANVLTF.

This clonotype was detected many times. The chain has TRBV4-3 and TRBJ2-3; D gene ambiguous. Looked up from germline, CDR1 is LGHNA and CDR2 is YSLEER. The V end was cut by 2 bases, the J end by 6 bases, with 15 bases between. CDR3 length: 15 amino acids. This CDR3 reads CASSQRTGPSDTQYF. Written as DNA, the CDR3 is TGCGCCAGCAGCCAACGAACCGGGCCGTCGGATACGCAGTATTTT.

Ten or more counts support this clonotype. The gene calls are TRBV7-9 and TRBJ1-2; TRBD1 aligns across 11 bases. Germline CDR1 SEHNR, CDR2 FQNEAQ (reference sequence). The CDR3 consists of 16 residues. V lost 5 bases to trimming and J lost 2 bases; unmatched junction nucleotides: 7. The CDR3 loop reads CASSTDRGPKNYGYTF. In DNA form, the CDR3 reads TGTGCCAGCAGCACGGACAGGGGGCCTAAAAACTATGGCTACACCTTC.

V is TRBV12-3 or TRBV12-4 and J is TRBJ2-1; D remains ambiguous. Trimming took 4 bases from V and 6 from J, leaving 7 bases between them. The CDR3 extends over 12 amino acids. CDR3 amino acids: CASSSWGNEQFF. CDR3 DNA: TGTGCCAGCAGTTCTTGGGGCAATGAGCAGTTCTTC.

J is TRBJ2-1 and V is TRBV6-2 or TRBV6-3; TRBD2 matches 12 bases. Trimming at V came to 4 bases and at J to 4 bases, leaving 5 bases not matched to a gene. From germline, CDR1 is MNHEY and CDR2 SVGEGT. This CDR3 region has 16 residues. The CDR3 region has the DNA TGTGCCAGCAGTTTTCCTGGGACTAGCGGGTACAATGAGCAGTTCTTC. Its protein is CASSFPGTSGYNEQFF.

J is TRBJ2-2 and V is TRBV7-6; TRBD2 matches at 7 bases. Per the germline V gene, CDR1 is SGHVS and CDR2 is FNYEAQ. The CDR3 spans 14 residues. Unmatched junction bases numbered 6, after V lost 5 bases and J lost 6 bases. CDR3 nucleotides: TGTGCCAGCAGCCTAAGGACTAGGTCCGGGGAGCTGTTTTTT. It is translated as CASSLRTRSGELFF. The full variable domain, in which reference TRBV7-6 and TRBJ2-2 provide the parts outside the CDR3, is GAGVSQSPRYKVTKRGQDVALRCDPISGHVSLYWYRQALGQGPEFLTYFNYEAQQDKSGLPNDRFSAERPEGSISTLTIQRTEQRDSAMYRCASSLRTRSGELFFGEGSRLTVL.

This chain links TRBV4-1 with TRBJ2-3; D gene uncertain. CDR3 size: 16 residues. Trimming left V 0 bases short and J 1 base short, with 11 bases between. Germline loops: CDR1 MGHRA, CDR2 YSYEKL. The CDR3 DNA reads TGCGCCAGCAGCCAAGAAGGTCAGCTCCGCACAGATACGCAGTATTTT. This codes for CASSQEGQLRTDTQYF.

This clonotype was detected ten times or more. The chain employs TRBV29-1 and TRBJ2-1; 10 bases agree with TRBD2. CDR1 is SQVTM and CDR2 is ANQGSEA in the germline V gene. The V segment lost 7 bases and the J segment 8 bases; nucleotides outside the gene matches: 17. This CDR3 has 16 residues. CDR3 region: CSALSRSGRVLDEQFF. For the CDR3, the DNA is TGCAGCGCCCTAAGCCGCAGCGGGAGGGTGCTGGATGAGCAGTTCTTC.

The chain joins TRBV28 to TRBJ2-7; 7 nucleotides line up with TRBD2. The germline V gene has CDR1 MDHEN and CDR2 SYDVKM. The V segment lost 6 bases and the J segment 2 bases; nucleotides outside the gene matches: 7. This CDR3 is built from 14 residues. DNA for the CDR3: TGTGCCAGCAGGGCTAGCGGTCCCACCTACGAGCAGTACTTC. This encodes CASRASGPTYEQYF.

This clonotype has more than one count but fewer than ten. The rearrangement joins TRBV20-1 to TRBJ1-1; no reliable D call. V was clipped by 0 bases and J by 3 bases, with 11 bases between them. This CDR3 spans 14 amino acids. Germline values: CDR1 DFQATT, CDR2 SNEGSKA (reference sequence). CDR3: CSARDRAGYTEAFF. In DNA, the CDR3 is TGCAGTGCTAGAGATCGGGCAGGATACACTGAAGCTTTCTTT.

This clonotype was picked up a small number of times. The chain combines TRBV7-3 with TRBJ2-3; D gene unclear. The germline V gene encodes CDR1 SGHTA and CDR2 FQGTGA. The CDR3 runs 15 residues. V gave up 5 bases and J gave up 4 bases, with 16 bases separating them. The chain's CDR3 is CASSPSRERPDTQYF. The CDR3 DNA follows: TGTGCCAGCAGCCCGAGTCGCGAAAGGCCAGATACGCAGTATTTT.

A note on this clonotype: An end of the junction differs from the germline gene, which may be a read error. The rearrangement uses TRBV7-7 and TRBJ2-5; TRBD2 matches 13 bases. The length of the CDR3 is 18 residues. The germline V gene encodes CDR1 SSHAT and CDR2 FNYEAQ (reference sequence). The chain's CDR3 is CASSSSATSGGARETQYF. The CDR3 DNA is TGTGCTAGCAGCTCCAGTGCCACTAGCGGGGGGGCCCGAGAGACCCAGTACTTC.

This clonotype was seen a handful of times. This sequence joins TRBV7-9 and TRBJ2-3; D perhaps matches TRBD1 (6 bases). This CDR3 is 14 amino acids long. V gave up 3 bases and J gave up 7 bases, with 14 bases separating them. Per the germline V gene, CDR1 is SEHNR and CDR2 is FQNEAQ (reference sequence). The CDR3 region is CASSFISGVHTQYF. The CDR3 DNA follows: TGTGCCAGCAGCTTTATATCAGGGGTACATACGCAGTATTTT.

Regarding this clonotype: An end of the junction differs from the germline gene, which may be a read error. The chain combines TRBV4-3 with TRBJ2-7; 9 positions agree with TRBD2. The CDR3 has 16 residues. Germline V gene sequence: CDR1 LGHNA, CDR2 YSLEER. For the CDR3, the DNA is TGCGCCAGCAGCAAAGACACACGACTAGCGGAATACGAGCAGTACTTC. The encoded protein is CASSKDTRLAEYEQYF.

The V and J genes are TRBV12-3 or TRBV12-4 and TRBJ1-1; D is undetermined. Trimming pared 3 bases from V and 6 bases from J, leaving 11 bases between. This CDR3 is 13 amino acids long. The DNA for the CDR3 is TGTGCCAGCAGTTTCAAAGAAGACTCTGAAGCTTTCTTT. Protein: CASSFKEDSEAFF.

This clonotype has a handful of counts. This rearrangement joins TRBV19 to TRBJ1-2; D is unresolved. Germline CDR1 and CDR2: LNHDA and SQIVND (reference sequence). V lost 3 bases, J lost 0 bases, and 5 bases lay in between. The CDR3 runs 13 residues. CDR3 sequence (DNA): TGTGCCAGTAGTATGGGAGCTAACTATGGCTACACCTTC. Translating it yields CASSMGANYGYTF. Filled out from reference TRBV19 and TRBJ1-2, the complete variable domain reads DGGITQSPKYLFRKEGQNVTLSCEQNLNHDAMYWYRQDPGQGLRLIYYSQIVNDFQKGDIAEGYSVSREKKESFPLTVTSAQKNPTAFYLCASSMGANYGYTFGSGTRLTVV.

This clonotype was observed a handful of times. This chain uses TRBV5-6 with TRBJ2-6; 9 nucleotides match TRBD2. This CDR3 has 19 amino acids. With V trimmed by 3 bases and J by 0 bases, 10 bases remained unmatched. CDR1 and CDR2 (germline): SGHDT, YYEEEE. The CDR3 nucleotides are TGTGCCAGCAGCTCCTACAGACTAGCGGAGGGCTCTGGGGCCAACGTCCTGACTTTC. It yields the protein CASSSYRLAEGSGANVLTF.

This clonotype has just a few counts. The V call is TRBV5-1, the J call TRBJ2-1, with 8 bases fitting TRBD2. Germline CDR1 is SGHRS and CDR2 is YFSETQ. The junction had 7 bases not matched to a gene; V was cut back by 1 base and J by 7 bases. This CDR3 region has 15 residues. The CDR3 DNA follows: TGCGCCAGCAGCTTGCTCGGGGGGGCCTTTAATGAGCAGTTCTTC. Its protein product is CASSLLGGAFNEQFF.

This clonotype has just a few counts. The chain has TRBV29-1 and TRBJ2-1; TRBD2 agrees at 9 bases. This CDR3 region has 14 residues. The V gene end was trimmed by 5 bases and the J gene end by 6 bases; junction bases not matched to a gene: 8. Germline V lookup: CDR1 SQVTM, CDR2 ANQGSEA. This CDR3 reads CSVKRASGTNEQFF. In DNA, the CDR3 is TGCAGCGTTAAAAGGGCTAGCGGGACCAATGAGCAGTTCTTC.

There are many counts of this clonotype. This chain uses TRBV6-6 with TRBJ2-5; a possible D gene is TRBD2 (6 bases). There are 11 residues in the CDR3. Germline assignment: CDR1 MNHNY and CDR2 SVGAGI (reference sequence). V lost 8 bases, J lost 5 bases, and 9 bases lay in between. CDR3 in amino acids: CASGSGETQYF. The CDR3 DNA reads TGTGCCAGCGGTAGCGGCGAGACCCAGTACTTC.